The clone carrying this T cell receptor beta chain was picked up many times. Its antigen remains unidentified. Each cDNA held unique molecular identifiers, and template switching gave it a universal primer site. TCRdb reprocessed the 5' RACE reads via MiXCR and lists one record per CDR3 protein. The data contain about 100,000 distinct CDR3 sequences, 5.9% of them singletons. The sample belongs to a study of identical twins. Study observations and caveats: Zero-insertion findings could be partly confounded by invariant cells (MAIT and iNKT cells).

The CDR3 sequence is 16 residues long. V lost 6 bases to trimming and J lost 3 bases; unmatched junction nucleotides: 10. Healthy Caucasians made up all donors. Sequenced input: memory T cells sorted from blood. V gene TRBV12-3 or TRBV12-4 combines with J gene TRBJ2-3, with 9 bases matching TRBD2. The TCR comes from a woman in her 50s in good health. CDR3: CASSGPGLAVTDTQYF. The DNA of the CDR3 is TGTGCCAGCAGCGGTCCGGGACTAGCTGTGACAGATACGCAGTATTTT.